The rows below give T cell receptor beta chains drawn from one sample of a study of shared clonotypes between healthy human individuals. TCRdb's copy holds only in-frame clones and misses some; the assay was immunoSEQ multiplex PCR. The sample has a few million clones; approximately 96% are singletons. The sequencing input was naive CD4+ T cells sorted from blood. These receptors were obtained from a man between 18 and 35 years old in good health. Each CDR3 is given with its conserved first and last residue. D genes are given only for firm matches. Size is stated for part of the rows, as once, few or many counts, or as a class when the clone is expanded.

clone_size	d_call	v_call	j_call	cdr3_nt	cdr3_aa
.	.	TRBV28	TRBJ1-1	TGTGCCAGCAGTTTGAGGGCAGGGCCTGAAGCTTTCTTT	CASSLRAGPEAFF
.	.	TRBV27	TRBJ2-2	TGTGCCAGCATGGACCTACTCGACGGGGAGCTGTTTTTT	CASMDLLDGELFF
.	.	TRBV7-2	TRBJ2-1	TGTGCCAGCAGCTTAGTGGGGCCGCCGACCCACAATGAGCAGTTCTTC	CASSLVGPPTHNEQFF
.	.	TRBV7-9	TRBJ1-2	TGTGCCAGCAGCTTCGCAAGCTTACGAGGTGGCTACACCTTC	CASSFASLRGGYTF
.	.	TRBV2	TRBJ1-3	TGTGCCGGAGGGGGTTCTGGAAACACCATATATTTT	CAGGGSGNTIYF
once	TRBD1	TRBV5-1	TRBJ2-7	TGCGCCAGCAGCCTCGGACAGGGGGCTTACGAGCAGTACTTC	CASSLGQGAYEQYF
.	.	TRBV18	TRBJ1-6	TGTGCCAGCTCGCCCAGCATTGCAGTCGAAAGCTCCTATAATTCACCCCTCCACTTT	CASSPSIAVESSYNSPLHF
.	TRBD2	TRBV6-5	TRBJ2-7	TGTGCCAGCAGTTATTGGACTAGCGGGAGTCGTGTGCAGTACTTC	CASSYWTSGSRVQYF
.	.	TRBV5-1	TRBJ1-3	TGCGCCAGCGCCCCTGGGACCTCTGGAAACACCATATATTTT	CASAPGTSGNTIYF
.	TRBD1	TRBV7-2	TRBJ1-2	TGTGCCAGCAGCGAAGGGACAGGGGGCGCTGGCTATGGCTACACCTTC	CASSEGTGGAGYGYTF
.	TRBD1	TRBV13	TRBJ1-2	TGTGCCAGCAGCTTATACGGGACAGGGGCTGGCTACACCTTC	CASSLYGTGAGYTF
.	TRBD1	TRBV5-1	TRBJ1-4	TGCGCCAGCAGCCCCCAGGGGGAGAATGAAAAACTGTTTTTT	CASSPQGENEKLFF
.	.	TRBV6-5	TRBJ2-1	TGTGCCAGCAGTTACCTCGGGACCTCGTACAATGAGCAGTTCTTC	CASSYLGTSYNEQFF
.	.	TRBV6-5	TRBJ2-2	TGTGCCAGCAGGCTACGGGAGAACACCGGGGAGCTGTTTTTT	CASRLRENTGELFF
.	.	TRBV6-1	TRBJ2-3	TGTGCCAGCACTCCCGAGAAGGGGAACACAGATACGCAGTATTTT	CASTPEKGNTDTQYF
.	.	TRBV7-8	TRBJ2-2	TGTGCCAGCAGCTCCCGGACACCCGCGGGCACCGGGGAGCTGTTTTTT	CASSSRTPAGTGELFF
once	.	TRBV5-1	TRBJ2-5	TGCGCCAGCAGCTTGGCTGGGTCGGGGACCCAGTACTTC	CASSLAGSGTQYF
.	.	TRBV30	TRBJ1-5	TGTGCCTGGAGTGTTGGGGGGTTTAGCAATCAGCCCCAGCATTTT	CAWSVGGFSNQPQHF
.	.	TRBV19	TRBJ2-7	TGTGCCAGTAGTATCCGGCTCGGCGGGTGGCTCGAGCAGTACTTC	CASSIRLGGWLEQYF
.	.	TRBV7-2	TRBJ1-2	TGTGCCAGCAGCCCGCGTTCCTGGGGAGGCCTCGGCTATGGCTACACCTTC	CASSPRSWGGLGYGYTF
once	.	TRBV27	TRBJ2-2	TGTGCCAGCAGTCGGAACAGGGGAGGAACCGGGGAGCTGTTTTTT	CASSRNRGGTGELFF
once	TRBD2	TRBV28	TRBJ2-5	TGTGCCAGCAGTTTAGGTGGAGCGGGGGGCCAAGAGACCCAGTACTTC	CASSLGGAGGQETQYF
few	.	TRBV7-3	TRBJ2-3	TGTGCCAGCAGCGCAGGGTACACAGATACGCAGTATTTT	CASSAGYTDTQYF
.	TRBD1	TRBV2	TRBJ2-7	TGTGCCAGCAGTGACGATCCGGACAGGATTCGCCGTAAGTACTTC	CASSDDPDRIRRKYF
.	TRBD1	TRBV18	TRBJ1-5	TGTGCCAGCTCACCACGGGGGACAGGAGTAGCTAGCAATCAGCCCCAGCATTTT	CASSPRGTGVASNQPQHF
.	TRBD1	TRBV9	TRBJ1-6	TGTGCCAGCAGCGCGACAGGGGGCGCCCGGCCCCTCCACTTT	CASSATGGARPLHF
.	TRBD1	TRBV7-2	TRBJ1-5	TGTGCCAGCAGCGCGACAGGGTCTAGTCAGCCCCAGCATTTT	CASSATGSSQPQHF
.	TRBD1	TRBV7-2	TRBJ2-7	TGTGCCAGCAGCTTAGCCAGGGGGTACGAGCAGTACTTC	CASSLARGYEQYF
.	.	TRBV11-2	TRBJ2-5	TGTGCCAGCAGCGACGGGATCCTGGGGGAGACCCAGTACTTC	CASSDGILGETQYF
.	TRBD1	TRBV18	TRBJ2-7	TGTGCCAGCTCACCCGGGACAGGGATCTACGAGCAGTACTTC	CASSPGTGIYEQYF
.	TRBD1	TRBV25-1	TRBJ1-4	TGTGCCAGCAGCTCGGGGACAGGGGCGAATGAAAAACTGTTTTTT	CASSSGTGANEKLFF
.	.	TRBV10-3	TRBJ1-1	TGTGCCATCAGTGACTCTCGGACGACGAACACTGAAGCTTTCTTT	CAISDSRTTNTEAFF
.	TRBD2	TRBV4-2	TRBJ2-3	TGTGCCAGCAGCCAAGAAGGCGACAGCGGGAGAGGCGCAGATACGCAGTATTTT	CASSQEGDSGRGADTQYF
.	TRBD1	TRBV11-2	TRBJ1-1	TGTGCCAGCAGCTTAGATCGGGACAGGGGGCGAGCTTTCTTT	CASSLDRDRGRAFF
.	TRBD1	TRBV10-3	TRBJ1-1	TGTGCCACAGGGGACAGGGGACCCGACACTGAAGCTTTCTTT	CATGDRGPDTEAFF
.	.	TRBV5-6	TRBJ1-6	TGTGCCAGCAGCTCGGACACCTCCTCCTATAATTCACCCCTCCACTTT	CASSSDTSSYNSPLHF
.	TRBD2	TRBV2	TRBJ2-7	TGTGCCAGCAGTCGATCTAGCGGGGGTGCCTACGAGCAGTACTTC	CASSRSSGGAYEQYF
once	.	TRBV6-5	TRBJ2-7	TGTGCCAGCAGCCCTTGGGAATACTACGAGCAGTACTTC	CASSPWEYYEQYF
few	.	TRBV6-5	TRBJ1-2	TGTGCCAGCAGACAGACTGGGACACCTGATGGCTACACCTTC	CASRQTGTPDGYTF
.	.	TRBV9	TRBJ2-7	TGTGCCAGCAGCCCCCAGAGGGGGTCCTACGAGCAGTACTTC	CASSPQRGSYEQYF
.	.	TRBV23-1	TRBJ2-3	TGCGCCCCCCTAGGTGCGGTGGTTAGCACAGATACGCAGTATTTT	CAPLGAVVSTDTQYF
.	.	TRBV6-1	TRBJ2-7	TGTGCCAGCAGTGAGGGGGGTTTGGCAGACGCCTCCTACGAGCAGTACTTC	CASSEGGLADASYEQYF
.	.	TRBV4-1	TRBJ2-5	TGCGCCAGCAGCCAAGATGCCAGGACGGAAGAGACCCAGTACTTC	CASSQDARTEETQYF
.	.	TRBV19	TRBJ2-7	TGTGCCAGTAGTATAGATGCGGACAGACTAAACTACGAGCAGTACTTC	CASSIDADRLNYEQYF
once	TRBD1	TRBV20-1	TRBJ1-1	TGCAGTGCACGACAGGGGTGGGCTTTCTTT	CSARQGWAFF
.	.	TRBV6-6	TRBJ1-4	TGTGCCAGCAGTAGCGGGCAGGCGCATAATGAAAAACTGTTTTTT	CASSSGQAHNEKLFF